These 26 T cell receptor beta chains originate from one sample sequenced in a study of identical twins. TCRdb processed the 5' RACE reads anew with MiXCR; each CDR3 protein has one entry. The sample has some 500,000 distinct CDR3 sequences; 14% are singletons. These same records also appear under a second study, on yellow fever vaccine responses in identical twins.

Sequencing was done on a sample of CD4+ T cells sorted from blood. These receptors were collected from a woman aged 18 to 35 in good health.

The table lists this clonotype with a few counts. V and J are TRBV9 and TRBJ2-2; D remains ambiguous. The V end was cut by 0 bases, the J end by 6 bases, with 12 bases between. The CDR3 extends over 15 amino acids. Germline CDR1 is SGDLS and CDR2 is YYNGEE. The CDR3 DNA reads TGTGCCAGCAGCGTAGGTTCCCCTGAGGCCGGGGAGCTGTTTTTT. Translating gives CASSVGSPEAGELFF.

The chain uses TRBV4-1 and TRBJ2-1; D remains ambiguous. Between the trimmed V and J ends, which lost 1 base and 5 bases, there was a span of 12 bases. The CDR3 is 15 amino acids. Germline values: CDR1 MGHRA, CDR2 YSYEKL. CDR3 region: CASSQGWSDDNEQFF. CDR3 coding DNA: TGCGCCAGCAGCCAAGGCTGGTCGGACGACAATGAGCAGTTCTTC.

This clonotype was recorded at least ten times. The chain recombines TRBV15 with TRBJ2-7, with TRBD1 matching over 8 bases. The CDR3 has 15 residues. Germline V gene lookup returns CDR1 LNHNV and CDR2 YYDKDF (reference sequence). The trim removed 0 bases at V and 2 bases at J, leaving 3 bases unmatched. DNA for the CDR3: TGTGCCACCAGCAGAGAGCGGACAGGGACCTACGAGCAGTACTTC. As protein: CATSRERTGTYEQYF.

V gene TRBV20-1 combines with J gene TRBJ2-2; TRBD2 aligns across 7 bases. The CDR3 loop spans 16 amino acids. The V gene end was trimmed by 4 bases and the J gene end by 1 base; junction bases not matched to a gene: 9. From germline, CDR1 is DFQATT and CDR2 SNEGSKA (reference sequence). The CDR3 nucleotides are TGCAGTGCTATCCCCCGCCTAGCGGAGAACACCGGGGAGCTGTTTTTT. It specifies CSAIPRLAENTGELFF.

This clonotype was detected a few times. The chain's CDR3 is CASSRRGPYEQYF. Here the CDR3 DNA reads TGTGCCAGCAGCCGCAGGGGCCCCTACGAGCAGTACTTC. The chain couples TRBV7-9 to TRBJ2-7; D perhaps matches TRBD1 (6 bases). Per the germline V gene, CDR1 is SEHNR and CDR2 is FQNEAQ (reference sequence). The CDR3 has 13 residues. Trimming removed 5 bases from V and 2 bases from J, with 10 bases in between.

The CDR3 DNA follows: TGCAGTGTCACTACGGGGGCAGGGGGGGATCAGCCCCAGCATTTT. Protein: CSVTTGAGGDQPQHF. The chain combines TRBV20-1 with TRBJ1-5; 7 positions match TRBD1. The CDR3 is made up of 15 amino acids. With 7 bases clipped from V and 5 bases from J, the junction kept 14 bases outside the gene matches. Germline V gene data show CDR1 as DFQATT and CDR2 as SNEGSKA (reference sequence).

This clonotype was counted only a few times. The gene calls are TRBV25-1 and TRBJ2-2, with TRBD2 as a possible D gene (5 bases). V shed 7 bases and J shed 13 bases, with 16 bases lying between them. The CDR3 contains 12 residues. From germline, CDR1 is MGHDK and CDR2 SYGVNS. The CDR3 reads CASKLDGGRLFF. In DNA form, the CDR3 reads TGTGCCAGCAAATTGGACGGAGGCCGGCTGTTTTTT. Full variable domain (missing parts from reference TRBV25-1 and TRBJ2-2): EADIYQTPRYLVIGTGKKITLECSQTMGHDKMYWYQQDPGMELHLIHYSYGVNSTEKGDLSSESTVSRIRTEHFPLTLESARPSHTSQYLCASKLDGGRLFFGEGSRLTVL.

The rearrangement uses TRBV28 and TRBJ2-4; D is unresolved. CDR1 MDHEN and CDR2 SYDVKM come from the germline V gene. The CDR3 runs to 14 residues. V was pared by 3 bases and J by 7 bases, with 13 bases between. The CDR3 coding sequence is TGTGCCAGCAGTTTCACCAAAGGTGGGAACATTCAGTACTTC. It translates to CASSFTKGGNIQYF.

The chain employs TRBV6-2 or TRBV6-3 and TRBJ2-1; 7 bases match TRBD2. Trimming at V came to 6 bases and at J to 14 bases, leaving 10 bases not matched to a gene. CDR3 size: 12 residues. The germline CDR1 and CDR2 sequences are MNHEY and SVGEGT. CDR3 residues: CASSPQRDREFF. The CDR3 nucleotides read TGTGCCAGCAGCCCTCAGCGGGACCGCGAGTTCTTC.

The rearrangement joins TRBV5-6 to TRBJ2-7; TRBD2 might be the D (5 bases). Between the trimmed V and J ends, which lost 4 bases and 6 bases, there was a span of 14 bases. This CDR3 contains 13 residues. Germline V gene data show CDR1 as SGHDT and CDR2 as YYEEEE. The DNA of the CDR3 is TGTGCCAGCAGCGCCGGACTGACCTGCGAGCAGTACTTC. Residues: CASSAGLTCEQYF.

This clonotype was counted only a few times. The J gene is TRBJ2-3, the V gene TRBV6-2 or TRBV6-3, with 12 bases that match TRBD2. Per the germline V gene, CDR1 is MNHEY and CDR2 is SVGEGT. The CDR3 totals 16 residues. Trimming at V came to 8 bases and at J to 3 bases, leaving 9 bases not matched to a gene. CDR3 protein: CASPPSGRAGTDTQYF. The CDR3 DNA follows: TGTGCCAGCCCCCCTAGCGGGAGGGCCGGGACAGATACGCAGTATTTT.

J is TRBJ1-1 and V is TRBV5-1; 7 nucleotides align to TRBD1. This CDR3 is built from 13 residues. The germline CDR1 and CDR2 sequences are SGHRS and YFSETQ. With V trimmed by 1 base and J by 5 bases, 2 bases remained unmatched. CDR3 sequence: CASSLTGETEAFF. CDR3 coding DNA: TGCGCCAGCAGCTTGACAGGGGAAACTGAAGCTTTCTTT.

This clonotype was recorded a few times. The rearrangement uses TRBV5-1 and TRBJ2-1; 8 positions match TRBD2. CDR1 is SGHRS and CDR2 is YFSETQ in the germline V gene. This CDR3 has 16 residues. V dropped 0 bases and J dropped 6; count of bases not matched to a gene: 8. The CDR3 reads CASSLDEAGGVNEQFF. CDR3 in DNA: TGCGCCAGCAGCTTGGATGAGGCGGGAGGTGTCAATGAGCAGTTCTTC.

This clonotype was detected only a few times. The V call is TRBV3-1, the J call TRBJ2-1; weak D call: TRBD1 (7 bases). With 5 bases removed from V and 1 base from J, the gap between germline ends came to 15 bases. The CDR3 extends over 16 amino acids. CDR1 and CDR2 from the germline V gene are LGHDT and YNNKEL (reference sequence). CDR3 nucleotides: TGTGCCAGCAGCACCCGGACAGGACTATCCTACAATGAGCAGTTCTTC. Its protein is CASSTRTGLSYNEQFF.

The chain recombines TRBV20-1 with TRBJ1-5; perhaps TRBD1 as D (6 bases). CDR1 is DFQATT and CDR2 is SNEGSKA in the germline V gene (reference sequence). Trimming stripped 3 bases from V and 6 bases from J, with 18 bases between. The CDR3 is 15 amino acids. DNA of the CDR3: TGCAGTGCTAGTCTGGGGGGGCGCAGGGTTCAGCCCCAGCATTTT. Its translation: CSASLGGRRVQPQHF.

This chain connects TRBV14 to TRBJ2-7; no definite D call. The germline V gene has CDR1 SGHDN and CDR2 FVKESK. The CDR3 length is 9 residues. In nucleotides, the CDR3 is TGTGCCAGCAGCCAAGTAAATTCGGTC. It specifies CASSQVNSV.

This clonotype was found a few times. This chain links TRBV5-6 with TRBJ2-5; D is ambiguous. This CDR3 has 17 residues. V shed 2 bases and J shed 0 bases, with 17 bases lying between them. CDR1 and CDR2 (germline): SGHDT, YYEEEE. CDR3 in amino acids: CASSFQPGPSYQETQYF. CDR3 coding DNA: TGTGCCAGCAGCTTCCAGCCGGGTCCCTCTTACCAAGAGACCCAGTACTTC.

A few counts support this clonotype. The gene calls are TRBV12-3 or TRBV12-4 and TRBJ2-5; 7 bases line up with TRBD1. The CDR3 spans 16 residues. V was pared by 6 bases and J by 1 base, with 11 bases of the junction left unmatched. CDR3 region: CASSLYQPGGQETQYF. DNA for the CDR3: TGTGCCAGCAGCTTATACCAGCCAGGGGGCCAAGAGACCCAGTACTTC.

The rearrangement links TRBV6-2 or TRBV6-3 to TRBJ2-7, with 8 bases lining up with TRBD2. The CDR3 sequence is 15 residues long. Per the germline V gene, CDR1 is MNHEY and CDR2 is SVGEGT. The ends lost 4 bases at V and 0 bases at J; junction bases unmatched: 5. The CDR3 protein is CASSSLAGISYEQYF. CDR3 sequence (DNA): TGTGCCAGCAGTTCCTTAGCGGGAATCTCCTACGAGCAGTACTTC.

The sample holds a few counts of this clonotype. This rearrangement joins TRBV5-1 to TRBJ2-6, with no clear D. This CDR3 comprises 13 residues. Trimming cost V 7 bases and J 0 bases, with 5 bases left between them. Germline V lookup: CDR1 SGHRS, CDR2 YFSETQ. DNA for the CDR3: TGCGCCAGCTTTGACTCTGGGGCCAACGTCCTGACTTTC. Translated, it gives CASFDSGANVLTF. Variable domain in full (rest from reference TRBV5-1 and TRBJ2-6): KAGVTQTPRYLIKTRGQQVTLSCSPISGHRSVSWYQQTPGQGLQFLFEYFSETQRNKGNFPGRFSGRQFSNSRSEMNVSTLELGDSALYLCASFDSGANVLTFGAGSRLTVL.

This clonotype was counted only a few times. The chain combines TRBV5-1 with TRBJ2-1, with D possibly being TRBD2 (5 bases). CDR3 length: 14 residues. CDR1 SGHRS and CDR2 YFSETQ come from the germline V gene. V lost 7 bases to trimming and J lost 2 bases, with 13 bases between them. The chain's CDR3 is CASRRAEPYNEQFF. The CDR3 bases are TGCGCCAGCCGGCGGGCGGAACCCTACAATGAGCAGTTCTTC.

This clonotype showed up many times. The chain carries TRBV15 and TRBJ2-4; 7 bases are a match to TRBD2. Germline V gene lookup returns CDR1 LNHNV and CDR2 YYDKDF (reference sequence). J lost 3 bases, V lost 3 bases, and 8 bases had no gene match. The CDR3 loop spans 16 amino acids. The CDR3 DNA follows: TGTGCCACCAGCAGGGGAAGCGGGGTTGACAAAAACATTCAGTACTTC. This translates into CATSRGSGVDKNIQYF. The full variable domain, in which reference TRBV15 and TRBJ2-4 provide the parts outside the CDR3, is DAMVIQNPRYQVTQFGKPVTLSCSQTLNHNVMYWYQQKSSQAPKLLFHYYDKDFNNEADTPDNFQSRRPNTSFCFLDIRSPGLGDTAMYLCATSRGSGVDKNIQYFGAGTRLSVL.

The V call is TRBV11-3, the J call TRBJ2-1, with TRBD2 as a possible D gene (5 bases). The CDR3 length is 15 residues. Trimming shortened V by 1 base and J by 4 bases, and 11 bases separated the two germline ends. Germline CDR1 SGHNT, CDR2 YENEEA. The CDR3 DNA reads TGTGCCAGCAGCTTAGGTGCTAGCCGTTACAATGAGCAGTTCTTC. It yields the protein CASSLGASRYNEQFF.

This chain links TRBV14 with TRBJ2-7; D remains unclear. CDR1 is SGHDN, CDR2 FVKESK, per germline. V lost 3 bases, J lost 6 bases, and 6 bases lay in between. The CDR3 has 11 residues. CDR3 region: CASSQGPEQYF. In DNA form, the CDR3 reads TGTGCCAGCAGCCAGGGCCCCGAGCAGTACTTC.

The V and J genes are TRBV20-1 and TRBJ2-7; tentative D call: TRBD1 (5 bases). The germline V and J ends were trimmed by 6 bases and 3 bases, with 24 bases remaining between them. This CDR3 comprises 16 residues. Per germline, CDR1 DFQATT and CDR2 SNEGSKA (reference sequence). This CDR3 reads CSAPDLLHDRSYEQYF. CDR3 DNA: TGCAGTGCCCCGGACCTCTTACACGACAGAAGCTACGAGCAGTACTTC.

The V and J genes are TRBV7-2 and TRBJ2-1; TRBD2 matches at 12 bases. Germline V gene lookup returns CDR1 SGHTA and CDR2 FQGNSA. With V trimmed by 0 bases and J by 9 bases, 9 bases remained unmatched. The CDR3 is made up of 17 amino acids. The CDR3 nucleotides read TGTGCCAGCAGCTTAGCACCTAGCGGGAGGGCCGACGGTGAGCAGTTCTTC. Its protein product is CASSLAPSGRADGEQFF.